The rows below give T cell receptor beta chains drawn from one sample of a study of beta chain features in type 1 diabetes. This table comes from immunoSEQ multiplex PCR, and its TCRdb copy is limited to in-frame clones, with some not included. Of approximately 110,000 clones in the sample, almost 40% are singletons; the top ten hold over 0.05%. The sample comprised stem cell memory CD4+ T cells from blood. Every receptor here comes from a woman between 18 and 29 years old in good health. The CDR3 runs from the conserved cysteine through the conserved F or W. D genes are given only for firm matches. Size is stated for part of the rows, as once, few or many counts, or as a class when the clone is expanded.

cdr3_nt: TGTGCCATTGGGAGGGGGGGCCGGTCCTACAATGAGCAGTTCTTC
cdr3_aa: CAIGRGGRSYNEQFF
v_call: TRBV27
d_call: -
clone_size: -
j_call: TRBJ2-1

cdr3_nt: TGTGCCAGCAGTCTAGCGGGAGGGCCGGGCATTCAGTACTTC
cdr3_aa: CASSLAGGPGIQYF
v_call: TRBV27
d_call: TRBD2
clone_size: -
j_call: TRBJ2-4

cdr3_nt: TGTGCCAGCAGCTGGGACAGTCATGCCTACAATGAGCAGTTCTTC
cdr3_aa: CASSWDSHAYNEQFF
v_call: TRBV14
d_call: TRBD1
clone_size: few
j_call: TRBJ2-1

cdr3_nt: TGTGCCATCAGTGAGTCCGGGTCCGGGGACAATGAGCAGTTCTTC
cdr3_aa: CAISESGSGDNEQFF
v_call: TRBV10-3
d_call: -
clone_size: few
j_call: TRBJ2-1

cdr3_nt: TGTGCCAGCAGTACGGACAGGGGCCTCAATGAGCAGTTCTTC
cdr3_aa: CASSTDRGLNEQFF
v_call: TRBV6-5
d_call: TRBD1
clone_size: -
j_call: TRBJ2-1

cdr3_nt: TGTGCCAGCCATGGGACTAGCGGGGGCGAGCAGTACTTC
cdr3_aa: CASHGTSGGEQYF
v_call: TRBV2
d_call: TRBD2
clone_size: few
j_call: TRBJ2-7

cdr3_nt: TGTGCCAGTAGTATCGTCGGAGCGGGACACAATGAGCAGTTCTTC
cdr3_aa: CASSIVGAGHNEQFF
v_call: TRBV19
d_call: TRBD2
clone_size: -
j_call: TRBJ2-1

cdr3_nt: TGTGCCAGCTCGAAAACAGGGGGGAGTACTGAAGCTTTCTTT
cdr3_aa: CASSKTGGSTEAFF
v_call: TRBV18
d_call: TRBD1
clone_size: -
j_call: TRBJ1-1

cdr3_nt: TGTGCCAGCTCGAATTACCGGGACAGATCCTTCTATGGCTACACCTTC
cdr3_aa: CASSNYRDRSFYGYTF
v_call: TRBV18
d_call: TRBD1
clone_size: -
j_call: TRBJ1-2

cdr3_nt: TGTGCCAGCAGCTTAGGGGCTACCAAGAACACCGGGGAGCTGTTTTTT
cdr3_aa: CASSLGATKNTGELFF
v_call: TRBV7-9
d_call: -
clone_size: -
j_call: TRBJ2-2

cdr3_nt: TGTGCCAGCAGTTATTTCAGCGAGCAGTACTTC
cdr3_aa: CASSYFSEQYF
v_call: TRBV6-5
d_call: -
clone_size: -
j_call: TRBJ2-7

cdr3_nt: TGTGCCAGCAGCCAAGGCGTGGGTCCAGCAGCGCATCAGCCCCAGCATTTT
cdr3_aa: CASSQGVGPAAHQPQHF
v_call: TRBV4-2
d_call: -
clone_size: once
j_call: TRBJ1-5

cdr3_nt: TGCGCCAGCAGTCCGGGACAGGCGGTCGTCCTGACTTTC
cdr3_aa: CASSPGQAVVLTF
v_call: TRBV5-1
d_call: TRBD1
clone_size: -
j_call: TRBJ2-6

cdr3_nt: TGTGCCAGCAGCCCTTTCCGACAGCTACAGCCCCAGCATTTT
cdr3_aa: CASSPFRQLQPQHF
v_call: TRBV27
d_call: -
clone_size: few
j_call: TRBJ1-5

cdr3_nt: TGTGCCAGCAGCAGACTCTCCGCTAATGAAAAACTGTTTTTT
cdr3_aa: CASSRLSANEKLFF
v_call: TRBV7-9
d_call: -
clone_size: few
j_call: TRBJ1-4

cdr3_nt: TGCAGCGTTGGGAGCGGAAGCACAGATACGCAGTATTTT
cdr3_aa: CSVGSGSTDTQYF
v_call: TRBV29-1
d_call: -
clone_size: few
j_call: TRBJ2-3

cdr3_nt: TGTGCCAGCAGTCGACGGACAGGCGAATATGGCTACACCTTC
cdr3_aa: CASSRRTGEYGYTF
v_call: TRBV28
d_call: TRBD1
clone_size: -
j_call: TRBJ1-2

cdr3_nt: TGTGCCAGCAGTGTAGCGACAGGATATGGCTACACCTTC
cdr3_aa: CASSVATGYGYTF
v_call: TRBV28
d_call: -
clone_size: -
j_call: TRBJ1-2

cdr3_nt: TGTGCCAGCGGACAGCTCCAAGATACGCAGTATTTT
cdr3_aa: CASGQLQDTQYF
v_call: TRBV5-4
d_call: -
clone_size: -
j_call: TRBJ2-3

cdr3_nt: TGTGCCAGCAGTTTTCTCGGACAGCGCCAAGAGACCCAGTACTTC
cdr3_aa: CASSFLGQRQETQYF
v_call: TRBV28
d_call: -
clone_size: few
j_call: TRBJ2-5

cdr3_nt: TGTGCCAGCAGTGCGTACAATGAGCAGTTCTTC
cdr3_aa: CASSAYNEQFF
v_call: TRBV2
d_call: -
clone_size: -
j_call: TRBJ2-1

cdr3_nt: TGTGCCAGCAGCCTAGGACCAGCCTACGAGCAGTACTTC
cdr3_aa: CASSLGPAYEQYF
v_call: TRBV13
d_call: -
clone_size: -
j_call: TRBJ2-7

cdr3_nt: TGTGCCAGCAGTTCGACTAGCGGGAGGGCGGATACGCAGTATTTT
cdr3_aa: CASSSTSGRADTQYF
v_call: TRBV2
d_call: TRBD2
clone_size: -
j_call: TRBJ2-3

cdr3_nt: TGTGCCAGCAGGGAGGGTAGGGGAGTGTACGAGCAGTACTTC
cdr3_aa: CASREGRGVYEQYF
v_call: TRBV6-1
d_call: -
clone_size: few
j_call: TRBJ2-7

cdr3_nt: TGTGCCAGCAGCCCCCGACAGGGAGCCTATGGCTACACCTTC
cdr3_aa: CASSPRQGAYGYTF
v_call: TRBV7-2
d_call: TRBD1
clone_size: -
j_call: TRBJ1-2

cdr3_nt: TGTGCCAGCAGCCAAGTCGGGACTAGCTACGAGCAGTACTTC
cdr3_aa: CASSQVGTSYEQYF
v_call: TRBV4-2
d_call: TRBD2
clone_size: -
j_call: TRBJ2-7

cdr3_nt: TGTGCCAGCCGAAGAATCACGGGAGCAAGGTTCTTC
cdr3_aa: CASRRITGARFF
v_call: TRBV11-2
d_call: -
clone_size: few
j_call: TRBJ2-1

cdr3_nt: TGTGCCAGCAGTTCTGGACAGGGGACCGATGGCTACACCTTC
cdr3_aa: CASSSGQGTDGYTF
v_call: TRBV28
d_call: TRBD1
clone_size: -
j_call: TRBJ1-2

cdr3_nt: TGTGCCAGCACCCGACCGACAGGGGGATTCTACAATGAGCAGTTCTTC
cdr3_aa: CASTRPTGGFYNEQFF
v_call: TRBV28
d_call: TRBD1
clone_size: few
j_call: TRBJ2-1

cdr3_nt: TGTGCCAGCAGCTTGGAGCTGAGCACAGATACGCAGTATTTT
cdr3_aa: CASSLELSTDTQYF
v_call: TRBV7-2
d_call: -
clone_size: -
j_call: TRBJ2-3

cdr3_nt: TGTGCCAGTAGTCCGTCCCACCAGGGGGCCTACGAGCAGTACTTC
cdr3_aa: CASSPSHQGAYEQYF
v_call: TRBV19
d_call: TRBD1
clone_size: few
j_call: TRBJ2-7

cdr3_nt: TGTGCCAGCAGCTCACAGGGTTTCGGGGAGCTGTTTTTT
cdr3_aa: CASSSQGFGELFF
v_call: TRBV27
d_call: -
clone_size: -
j_call: TRBJ2-2

cdr3_nt: TGTGCCAGCAGCTTAGGCGGTACAGGGTACTATGGCTACACCTTC
cdr3_aa: CASSLGGTGYYGYTF
v_call: TRBV7-8
d_call: -
clone_size: few
j_call: TRBJ1-2